This T cell receptor beta chain was identified during a study of T cells in tuberculosis (dated by TCRdb to the late 2010s). The study in broad terms: To characterize T cells specific for the mycobacterial lipid antigen glucose monomycolate (GMM), the study used CD1B tetramers together with high-throughput TCR immunosequencing. IGRA-negative adolescents, IGRA-positive adolescents with latent tuberculosis and adults with active tuberculosis, approximately nine per group, were compared in a South African clinical cohort.

The immunoSEQ multiplex PCR assay was used to generate TCR libraries, with TCR-beta and/or TCR-alpha/delta assays applied to each sample. The amplified TCR libraries were sequenced using the Illumina high-throughput platform. In the source study's methods: Clustering and dimensionality reduction relied on pairwise TCRdist distances among GMM-specific receptors from T cells that were either sorted ex vivo or expanded in vitro. Each clinical repertoire received a mean NN-distance score, defined as the average TCRdist to the nearest 10% of tetramer-positive reference sequences. GEM TCR motif frequency was computed as the fraction of unique TCRs matching known GEM sequences by V/J usage and CDR3 length. Linear discriminant analysis with leave-one-out cross-validation, implemented in scikit-learn, was used to classify active tuberculosis. Not all clones reach the TCRdb copy of this immuneACCESS table, which keeps in-frame sequences only. Checked studies attribute under half of the gap to unresolved V genes and leave the rest unexplained. V and J calls and clone size come straight from that table; D and trimming were deduced from the DNA. This sample gives 45,000 or so clones in total; around 95% of them show up just once. The top ten clonotypes cover approximately 3.8% of the sample.

At study entry, adolescents were screened for latent tuberculosis infection using a tuberculin skin test and the QuantiFERON-TB GOLD In-Tube IGRA. Immunosequencing was performed on unsorted cryopreserved PBMC and covered some 100,000 T cells per clinical donor on average. Eleven high schools in the Worcester region of the Western Cape, South Africa, served as enrollment sites for adolescents aged 12 to 18 years. Roughly ten M. tuberculosis-infected and around 10 uninfected adolescents were selected with matching for age and sex. For the adolescents, PBMC were isolated by density centrifugation from freshly drawn heparinized blood and then cryopreserved. About this clone: This clone's antigen is unknown. Per-nucleotide qualities are absent, and no much larger clonotype sits a single base away.

Results the study describes overall, beyond this receptor: The smaller NN-distances in active tuberculosis patients were driven in part by shorter CDR3-alpha lengths, while the difference seen for TCR-beta was not statistically significant. Clinical samples were selected based on which cryopreserved specimens were available, and the active tuberculosis cases were adults whereas the controls were adolescents. Active tuberculosis TCR-alpha repertoires showed smaller mean NN-distances to GMM-specific TCRs than IGRA-negative controls, suggesting clonal expansion of these TCRs. A classifier using the diverse GMM-specific repertoire reached 87% accuracy (AUROC under 0.95), compared with around 70% accuracy using GEM motif frequencies.

This sequence was found in a donor aged 10 to 29 with latent tuberculosis or without tuberculosis infection. The sequencing input was PBMCs.

The encoded CDR3 is CASSLAVAYGYTF. The sequenced DNA: TGTGCCAGCAGCTTAGCGGTGGCCTATGGCTACACCTTC. The chain employs TRBV7-2 and TRBJ1-2; the D gene identity is not certain. From the cysteine up to the phenylalanine, the CDR3 has a length of 13 residues. Only the CDR3 DNA is retained, 39 bases long and in frame from the first base. The germline V gene gives CDR1 as SGHTA and CDR2 as FQGNSA. V is pared back by 0 bases and J by 4 bases, with 6 bases lying between the germline termini.